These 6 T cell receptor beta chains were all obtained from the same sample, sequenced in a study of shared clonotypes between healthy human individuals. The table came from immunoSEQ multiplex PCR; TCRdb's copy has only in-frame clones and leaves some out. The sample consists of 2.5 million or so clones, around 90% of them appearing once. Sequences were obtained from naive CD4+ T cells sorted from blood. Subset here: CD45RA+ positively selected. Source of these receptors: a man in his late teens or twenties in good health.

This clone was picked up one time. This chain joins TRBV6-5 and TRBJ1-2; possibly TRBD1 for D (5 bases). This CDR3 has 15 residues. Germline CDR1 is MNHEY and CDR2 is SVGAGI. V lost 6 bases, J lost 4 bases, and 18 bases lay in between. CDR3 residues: CASSRGAQGSYGYTF. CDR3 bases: TGTGCCAGCAGCCGAGGGGCTCAGGGTTCCTATGGCTACACCTTC.

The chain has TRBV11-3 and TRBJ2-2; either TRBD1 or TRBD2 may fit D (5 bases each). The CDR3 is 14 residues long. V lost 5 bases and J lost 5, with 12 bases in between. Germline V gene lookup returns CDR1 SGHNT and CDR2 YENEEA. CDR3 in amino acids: CASSQREGTGELFF. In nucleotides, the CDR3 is TGTGCCAGCAGCCAACGTGAGGGGACCGGGGAGCTGTTTTTT.

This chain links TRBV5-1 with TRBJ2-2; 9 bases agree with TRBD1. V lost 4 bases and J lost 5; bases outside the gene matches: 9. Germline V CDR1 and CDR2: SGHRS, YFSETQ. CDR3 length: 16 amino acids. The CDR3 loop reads CASSPPGTGRTGELFF. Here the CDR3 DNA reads TGCGCCAGCAGCCCCCCCGGGACAGGGCGGACCGGGGAGCTGTTTTTT.

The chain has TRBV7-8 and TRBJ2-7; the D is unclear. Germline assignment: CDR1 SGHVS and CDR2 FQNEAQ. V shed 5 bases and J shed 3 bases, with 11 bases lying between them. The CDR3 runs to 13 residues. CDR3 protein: CASSKQPGYEQYF. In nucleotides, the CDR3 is TGTGCCAGCAGCAAACAACCGGGCTACGAGCAGTACTTC.

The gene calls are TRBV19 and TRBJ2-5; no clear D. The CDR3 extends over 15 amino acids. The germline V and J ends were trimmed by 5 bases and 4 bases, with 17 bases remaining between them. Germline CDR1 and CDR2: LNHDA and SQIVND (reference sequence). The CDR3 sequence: CASSLTAGPGETQYF. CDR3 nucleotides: TGTGCCAGTAGTCTAACAGCAGGCCCGGGAGAGACCCAGTACTTC.

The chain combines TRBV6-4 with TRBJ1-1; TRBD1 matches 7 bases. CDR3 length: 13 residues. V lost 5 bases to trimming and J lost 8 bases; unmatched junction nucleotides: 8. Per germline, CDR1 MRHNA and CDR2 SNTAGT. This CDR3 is CASSKTGAGEAFF. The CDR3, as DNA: TGTGCCAGCAGTAAAACAGGGGCAGGAGAAGCTTTCTTT.